This TCR beta chain was found in a study of blood T cells in healthy people across ages. On the study more broadly: Template switching captured about one barcoded beta molecule per two T cells. Findings and limits, study-wide: In these data, TCR beta diversity tracked strongly with naive T cell percentage. Per million T cells, TCR beta diversity dropped roughly linearly as age increased. Higher diversity and more naive CD4+ cells were features of long-lived donors, compared to aged donors.

Notes on this clonotype: The antigen is not known.

V was clipped by 5 bases and J by 5 bases, with 10 bases between them. The CDR3 runs to 13 residues. Germline V gives CDR1 MNHEY, CDR2 SMNVEV (reference sequence). The second PCR ran 7 to 11 cycles with a sample-barcoded 5' primer and J-beta primers. TCRdb passed the 5' RACE reads through MiXCR, listing each CDR3 protein once. The sample carries roughly 1,300,000 distinct CDR3 sequences, 55% to 75% recorded once. Sequencing was done on a sample of blood. V usage is TRBV27 and J usage is TRBJ2-4, with a tentative D call TRBD2 (5 bases). The origin of this receptor is a man younger than 35 in good health. The CDR3 sequence: CASSALLENIQYF. The DNA of the CDR3 is TGTGCCAGCAGTGCCTTACTAGAAAACATTCAGTACTTC.